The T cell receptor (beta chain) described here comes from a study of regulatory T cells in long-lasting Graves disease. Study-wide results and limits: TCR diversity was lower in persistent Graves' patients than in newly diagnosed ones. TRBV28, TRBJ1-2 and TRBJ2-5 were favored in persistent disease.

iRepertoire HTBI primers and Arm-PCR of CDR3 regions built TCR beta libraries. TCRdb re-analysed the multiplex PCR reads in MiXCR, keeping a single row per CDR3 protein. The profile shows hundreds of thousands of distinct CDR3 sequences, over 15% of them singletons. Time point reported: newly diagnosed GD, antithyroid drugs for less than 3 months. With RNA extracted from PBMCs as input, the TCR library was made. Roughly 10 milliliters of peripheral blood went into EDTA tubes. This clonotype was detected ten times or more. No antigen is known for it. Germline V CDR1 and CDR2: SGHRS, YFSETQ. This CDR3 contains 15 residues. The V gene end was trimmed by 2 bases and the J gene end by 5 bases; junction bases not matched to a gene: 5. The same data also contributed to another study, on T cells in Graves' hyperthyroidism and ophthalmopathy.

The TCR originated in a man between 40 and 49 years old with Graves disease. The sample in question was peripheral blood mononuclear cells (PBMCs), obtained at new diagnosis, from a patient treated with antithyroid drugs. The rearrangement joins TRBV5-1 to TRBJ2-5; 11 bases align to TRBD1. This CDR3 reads CASSFGQGADETQYF. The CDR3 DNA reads TGCGCCAGCAGCTTCGGACAGGGGGCGGATGAGACCCAGTACTTC.